This TCR beta chain appears in the sequencing data of a study of PD-1 blockade in classical Hodgkin lymphoma. V was shortened by 4 bases and J by 6 bases, with 17 bases between the two germline ends. Germline assignment: CDR1 MNHEY and CDR2 SMNVEV (reference sequence). This CDR3 contains 15 residues. This clone came up a few times. The antigen is not known. Clones were sequenced by immunoSEQ multiplex PCR, and TCRdb holds only the in-frame ones, with some missing. Of about 40,000 clones listed, around two thirds were seen once; the top ten hold less than 4%. Notes on the study in general: Lower baseline TCR diversity was reported for newly diagnosed patients than for healthy donors. Diversity in CD4+ TCRs, unlike that measured in CD8+ TCRs, had risen significantly by C4D1.

All patients relapsed after autologous stem cell transplantation, and brentuximab vedotin exposure varied. This TCR derives from a human donor with classical Hodgkin lymphoma. The chain employs TRBV27 and TRBJ2-3; D possibly corresponds to TRBD2 (7 bases). The sample was peripheral blood mononuclear cells (PBMCs), taken at baseline. The CDR3 coding sequence is TGTGCCAGCAGTTCATTCTACAGGGAGGGCGATACGCAGTATTTT. Amino acids: CASSSFYREGDTQYF.